These 23 T cell receptor beta chains came from one sample sequenced in a study of blood T cells in healthy people across ages. For the second PCR, which ran for roughly 6 to 12 cycles, a sample-barcoded 5' primer and a J-beta primer mix were used. TCRdb called the 5' RACE reads again in MiXCR, with one record for every CDR3 protein. The table lists fewer than 800,000 distinct CDR3 sequences, about 30% of them singletons. The source material was blood. These receptor sequences come from a woman aged 80 or older in good health.

In its sample, this clonotype was seen many times. This chain joins TRBV20-1 and TRBJ1-1; D is possibly TRBD1 (6 bases). The V and J ends lost 0 bases and 5 bases respectively, with 13 bases between them. The CDR3 runs to 14 residues. CDR1 and CDR2 from the germline V gene are DFQATT and SNEGSKA (reference sequence). CDR3 in amino acids: CSARDGRGNTEAFF. CDR3 in DNA: TGCAGTGCTAGAGATGGCAGGGGAAATACTGAAGCTTTCTTT.

In its sample, this clonotype was seen many times. The J gene is TRBJ2-3, the V gene TRBV9, with 7 bases lining up with TRBD1. Germline CDR1 and CDR2: SGDLS and YYNGEE. The CDR3 contains 15 residues. The V segment lost 0 bases and the J segment 3 bases; nucleotides outside the gene matches: 4. The CDR3 DNA is TGTGCCAGCAGCGTAGGACAGGGAAAGACAGATACGCAGTATTTT. Residues: CASSVGQGKTDTQYF.

The chain links TRBV20-1 to TRBJ2-5, with D possibly called TRBD1 or TRBD2 (5 bases each). Germline lookup yields CDR1 DFQATT and CDR2 SNEGSKA (reference sequence). Between the trimmed V and J ends, which lost 2 bases and 1 base, there was a span of 8 bases. CDR3 length: 13 residues. CDR3 amino acids: CSARRGPQETQYF. In DNA form, the CDR3 reads TGCAGTGCTAGACGGGGCCCCCAAGAGACCCAGTACTTC.

This clonotype was counted many times. The CDR3 region is CACSPDSLNSPLHF. CDR3 DNA sequence: TGTGCCTGCAGTCCGGACAGTTTGAATTCACCCCTCCACTTT. This chain connects TRBV30 to TRBJ1-6; tentatively, D is TRBD1 (6 bases). V dropped 6 bases and J dropped 7 bases, with 16 bases sitting between them. Germline CDR1 GTSNPN, CDR2 SVGIG (reference sequence). This CDR3 has 14 amino acids.

In this sample, this clonotype turned up many times. V is TRBV5-1 and J is TRBJ2-7, with unresolved D. CDR3 length: 14 amino acids. Trimming took 1 base from V and 6 from J, leaving 14 bases between them. Looked up from germline, CDR1 is SGHRS and CDR2 is YFSETQ. The CDR3 spells CASSLQTPPFEQYF. In DNA, the CDR3 is TGCGCCAGCAGCTTGCAGACTCCTCCCTTCGAGCAGTACTTC.

CDR3 amino acids: CASSYLNTGELFF. For the CDR3, the DNA is TGTGCCAGCAGTTACTTGAACACCGGGGAGCTGTTTTTT. V and J are TRBV12-3 or TRBV12-4 and TRBJ2-2; D is uncertain. This CDR3 is 13 amino acids long. V was clipped by 4 bases and J by 1 base, with 4 bases between them.

This clonotype was seen at least ten times. V and J are TRBV27 and TRBJ1-1; 9 bases match TRBD1. Unmatched junction bases numbered 7, after V lost 4 bases and J lost 4 bases. Germline values: CDR1 MNHEY, CDR2 SMNVEV (reference sequence). The CDR3 length is 15 residues. CDR3 DNA sequence: TGTGCCAGCAGTTCGAGGCCGGACAGGGGCACTGAAGCTTTCTTT. Translation: CASSSRPDRGTEAFF.

This clonotype was detected many times. The CDR3 reads CASSPIGRDSQAPYEQYF. The CDR3 DNA reads TGTGCCAGCAGCCCCATTGGTCGGGACAGCCAAGCCCCCTACGAGCAGTACTTC. The gene calls are TRBV7-6 and TRBJ2-7; 7 bases line up with TRBD1. There are 18 residues in the CDR3. The germline gives CDR1 SGHVS, CDR2 FNYEAQ. After removal of 5 bases from V and 2 bases from J, the junction contained 18 bases not matched to a gene.

This chain connects TRBV27 to TRBJ2-1; 10 bases match TRBD1. The CDR3 consists of 14 residues. Losses at the gene ends were 2 bases for V and 8 bases for J; bases not matched to a gene: 3. Germline V CDR1 and CDR2: MNHEY, SMNVEV (reference sequence). CDR3 sequence reads: CASSLTDRGDEQFF. The CDR3 DNA is TGTGCCAGCAGTTTAACGGACAGGGGGGATGAGCAGTTCTTC.

On this clonotype: A much larger clone lies one base from this, so it may be a read error. The V gene is TRBV4-3, the J gene TRBJ1-2; D call uncertain. The CDR3 is 16 amino acids. Trimming removed 0 bases from V and 5 bases from J, with 16 bases in between. The germline gives CDR1 LGHNA, CDR2 YSLEER. The CDR3, as DNA: TGCGCCAGCAGCCAAGAGGGAGCGGGCGCGGGTTATGGCTACACCTTC. Translation gives CASSQEGAGAGYGYTF.

This chain links TRBV28 with TRBJ2-6; D remains unclear. This CDR3 is 13 amino acids long. V was pared by 6 bases and J by 2 bases, with 5 bases between. Germline V gene sequence: CDR1 MDHEN, CDR2 SYDVKM. Written as DNA, the CDR3 is TGTGCCAGCAGGAAGGCTGGGGCCAACGTCCTGACTTTC. Its protein is CASRKAGANVLTF. Looking up the rest from reference TRBV28 and TRBJ2-6 gives the full variable domain: DVKVTQSSRYLVKRTGEKVFLECVQDMDHENMFWYRQDPGLGLRLIYFSYDVKMKEKGDIPEGYSVSREKKERFSLILESASTNQTSMYLCASRKAGANVLTFGAGSRLTVL.

At least ten counts were recorded for this clonotype. The V and J genes are TRBV20-1 and TRBJ2-4; D remains unclear. Trimming left V 5 bases short and J 0 bases short, with 8 bases between. This CDR3 is 13 amino acids long. The germline V gene has CDR1 DFQATT and CDR2 SNEGSKA (reference sequence). CDR3 bases: TGCAGTGCTCCGAACGGAGCCAAAAACATTCAGTACTTC. This codes for CSAPNGAKNIQYF.

The genes are TRBV30 and TRBJ2-4; D unclear. Germline V gene data show CDR1 as GTSNPN and CDR2 as SVGIG (reference sequence). Trimming removed 7 bases from V and 15 bases from J, with 22 bases in between. This CDR3 is 12 amino acids long. The CDR3 DNA sequence: TGTGCCTTTCAGACGTACCGAGAGACCCGGTACTTC. Translated, it gives CAFQTYRETRYF.

This clonotype was recorded at least ten times. The rearrangement links TRBV20-1 to TRBJ2-5; perhaps TRBD2 as D (6 bases). The germline V gene has CDR1 DFQATT and CDR2 SNEGSKA (reference sequence). Trimming pared 3 bases from V and 5 bases from J, leaving 13 bases between. This CDR3 has 13 amino acids. This CDR3 is CSARSGVLETQYF. The CDR3 region has the DNA TGCAGTGCTAGGTCGGGGGTTCTGGAGACCCAGTACTTC.

A word on this clonotype: A read error may account for a junction end that differs from germline. The V call is TRBV7-2, the J call TRBJ2-7, with D tentatively TRBD2 (5 bases). There are 12 residues in the CDR3. Germline loops: CDR1 SGHTA, CDR2 FQGNSA. DNA of the CDR3: TGTGCCAGCAGCCCCCCTAGCTACGGGCAGTACTTC. Amino acid sequence: CASSPPSYGQYF.

This clonotype was seen at least ten times. In DNA form, the CDR3 reads TGTGCCAGCAGTTCCGTGCTGAATTCACCCCTCCACTTT. It codes for CASSSVLNSPLHF. V and J are TRBV27 and TRBJ1-6; no reliable D call. The V gene's germline CDR1 is MNHEY and CDR2 SMNVEV (reference sequence). This CDR3 region has 13 residues. With 4 bases removed from V and 7 bases from J, the gap between germline ends came to 8 bases.

About this clonotype: This may arise from a read error, as a much more abundant clone is one base away. The chain recombines TRBV29-1 with TRBJ2-5; TRBD1 matches at 8 bases. The CDR3 is 13 amino acids. Germline assignment: CDR1 SQVTM and CDR2 ANQGSEA. CDR3: CSVEAGGREAQYF. DNA of the CDR3: TGCAGCGTTGAGGCAGGGGGCAGAGAGGCCCAGTACTTC. The full variable domain, its missing parts supplied by reference TRBV29-1 and TRBJ2-5, is SAVISQKPSRDICQRGTSLTIQCQVDSQVTMMFWYRQQPGQSLTLIATANQGSEATYESGFVIDKFPISRPNLTFSTLTVSNMSPEDSSIYLCSVEAGGREAQYFGPGTRLLVL.

Many counts were recorded for this clonotype. The chain recombines TRBV5-1 with TRBJ1-1, with D unresolved. The CDR3 is made up of 13 amino acids. The germline V gene has CDR1 SGHRS and CDR2 YFSETQ. This chain's CDR3 is CASKETMNTEAFF. Here the CDR3 DNA reads TGCGCATCGAAGGAGACGATGAACACTGAAGCTTTCTTT.

This clonotype was counted many times. This chain links TRBV7-2 with TRBJ2-6, with D perhaps matching TRBD1 or TRBD2 (6 bases each). Germline-derived CDR1 and CDR2 are SGHTA and FQGNSA. V was pared by 8 bases and J by 4 bases, with 15 bases between. This CDR3 region has 15 residues. CDR3 region: CASGPGGGGANVLTF. The CDR3, as DNA: TGTGCCAGCGGACCCGGGGGCGGCGGGGCCAACGTCCTGACTTTC.

This clonotype was counted many times. The chain links TRBV14 to TRBJ2-1, with 9 positions matching TRBD2. The CDR3 spans 15 residues. Germline-derived CDR1 and CDR2 are SGHDN and FVKESK. Trimming took 1 base from V and 7 from J; bases not matched to a gene: 5. CDR3 loop: CASSQGAGGVNEQFF. The CDR3 DNA reads TGTGCCAGCAGCCAAGGAGCGGGGGGTGTAAATGAGCAGTTCTTC.

This chain links TRBV3-1 with TRBJ2-7, with D possibly matching TRBD2 (6 bases). The CDR3 sequence is 16 residues long. Germline lookup yields CDR1 LGHDT and CDR2 YNNKEL (reference sequence). V lost 6 bases and J 4 bases, leaving 22 bases between the germline ends. CDR3 coding DNA: TGTGCCAGCAGTCTAGGAGGGGCGGGCATTGTATACGAGCAGTACTTC. Its protein is CASSLGGAGIVYEQYF.

This clonotype was counted many times. This sequence joins TRBV20-1 and TRBJ1-1; D uncertain. The CDR3 is 12 residues long. The germline V gene encodes CDR1 DFQATT and CDR2 SNEGSKA (reference sequence). V dropped 3 bases and J dropped 1 base, with 6 bases sitting between them. In DNA, the CDR3 is TGCAGTGCTAGGGGCCGGAACACTGAAGCTTTCTTT. It translates to CSARGRNTEAFF.

This clonotype was counted between two and nine times. The chain uses TRBV6-6 and TRBJ2-2; D is uncertain. V lost 4 bases and J 4 bases, leaving 16 bases between the germline ends. CDR1 is MNHNY and CDR2 is SVGAGI in the germline V gene (reference sequence). The CDR3 loop spans 16 amino acids. The CDR3 bases are TGTGCCAGCAGTTTGTACAAGGGAATGGGCACCGGGGAGCTGTTTTTT. Residues: CASSLYKGMGTGELFF.